This record concerns one T cell receptor beta chain sequence. Antigen unknown. Produced via immunoSEQ multiplex PCR; TCRdb's table is partial and in-frame only. This table has approximately 25,000 clones, about 90% appearing once. This sample was taken from a study of T cells in localized non-small cell lung cancer. Study-level results: Because only a single region of the tumor was sequenced, heterogeneity remains possible. A median of about 50 clones ranked among the top 100 in tumor appeared in adjacent lung. Uninvolved nearby lung showed the greatest T cell clonality, exceeding that found in tumor. Longer overall survival was linked to higher blood T cell density.

The J segment lost 7 bases and the V segment lost 0 bases, leaving 11 bases of the junction unmatched. Germline loops: CDR1 SGHRS, CDR2 YFSETQ. The CDR3 spans 16 residues. This clonotype originated in a woman aged 35 to 70 with stage I lung adenocarcinoma. V and J are TRBV5-1 and TRBJ2-5, with 8 bases that match TRBD1. Material: peripheral blood, obtained before any cancer treatment. The CDR3 DNA reads as TGCGCCAGCAGCTTGGATCGGGACAGGCTCCTAGCGACCCAGTACTTC. The encoded protein is CASSLDRDRLLATQYF.